The 4 T cell receptor beta chains reported below all come from one sample, sequenced in a study of blood T cell repertoires in COVID-19. The data were produced by immunoSEQ multiplex PCR, yet TCRdb's version contains in-frame clones alone and is incomplete. The data show around 190,000 clones, approximately 75% seen once. Source material: PBMCs or T cells enriched from blood (not recorded which). The receptors come from a man aged 35 to 55 who had recovered from COVID-19.

J is TRBJ1-1 and V is TRBV12-3 or TRBV12-4; D unclear. V lost 6 bases to trimming and J lost 5 bases, with 13 bases between them. CDR3 size: 13 residues. CDR3 residues: CASSPRVGTEAFF. CDR3 coding DNA: TGTGCCAGCAGCCCGAGGGTGGGGACTGAAGCTTTCTTT.

The chain joins TRBV13 to TRBJ2-3; D is perhaps TRBD2 (5 bases). The germline V gene has CDR1 PRHDT and CDR2 FYEKMQ (reference sequence). The CDR3 loop spans 13 amino acids. V gave up 5 bases and J gave up 8 bases, with 14 bases separating them. CDR3 residues: CASSPGGPSTQYF. The CDR3 nucleotides read TGTGCCAGCAGCCCTGGAGGCCCAAGTACGCAGTATTTT.

The chain carries TRBV30 and TRBJ2-1; 8 bases match TRBD2. The V segment lost 0 bases and the J segment 0 bases; nucleotides outside the gene matches: 7. The CDR3 length is 17 residues. Germline CDR1 is GTSNPN and CDR2 is SVGIG (reference sequence). The CDR3 bases are TGTGCCTGGAGTGTATTCGAGCGGGGGTTCTCCTACAATGAGCAGTTCTTC. It translates to CAWSVFERGFSYNEQFF.

This sequence joins TRBV2 and TRBJ2-7; 10 bases fit TRBD1. Germline CDR1 and CDR2: SNHLY and FYNNEI. This CDR3 is built from 17 residues. V shed 4 bases, J shed 1 base, and the junction held 10 bases outside the gene matches. As DNA, the CDR3 is TGTGCCAGCAGTGCTAAAAGTTTGGGACAGGGGTCCTACGAGCAGTACTTC. Translation: CASSAKSLGQGSYEQYF.